Following are 30 T cell receptor beta chains from one sample sequenced in a study of OX40 agonist ivuxolimab in advanced cancers. The receptor library was made with the immunoSEQ multiplex PCR assay. This immuneACCESS table, as held by TCRdb, lists in-frame sequences with V and J called but not all clones. Of the missing ones, under half trace to an unresolved V gene in checked studies; the others have no known cause. The sample table contains 77,000 or so clones; only one count was recorded for just over 90% of them. 0.43% of the sample comes from the top ten. The specimen was CD4+ or CD8+ T cells sorted from blood, collected in a trial of the OX40 agonist ivuxolimab. The source is an adult with an advanced solid tumor such as melanoma, head and neck, liver or kidney cancer.

The chain couples TRBV10-3 to TRBJ1-1, with a tentative D call TRBD1 (5 bases). Trimming shortened V by 8 bases and J by 1 base, and 17 bases separated the two germline ends. Germline CDR1 and CDR2: ENHRY and SYGVKD. The CDR3 covers 15 residues. The CDR3 bases are TGTGCCATCGAATACCCGGGACTCAAGAACACTGAAGCTTTCTTT. Its protein is CAIEYPGLKNTEAFF.

This clone showed up just once. The chain uses TRBV7-8 and TRBJ2-3; D possibly corresponds to TRBD2 (5 bases). The CDR3 is 11 residues long. The germline V gene has CDR1 SGHVS and CDR2 FQNEAQ. V dropped 5 bases and J dropped 6 bases, with 6 bases sitting between them. The CDR3 loop reads CASSTRDTQYF. CDR3 in DNA: TGTGCCAGCAGCACTAGGGATACGCAGTATTTT.

This clone was observed a handful of times. The V gene is TRBV7-2, the J gene TRBJ1-2; tentatively, D is TRBD1 (5 bases). V was shortened by 0 bases and J by 6 bases, with 11 bases between the two germline ends. CDR1 is SGHTA, CDR2 FQGNSA, per germline. CDR3 length: 14 residues. CDR3 DNA sequence: TGTGCCAGCAGCTTAGCGGGGGGAACCCATGGCTACACCTTC. As protein: CASSLAGGTHGYTF.

V gene TRBV27 combines with J gene TRBJ2-4; a weak D match, TRBD1 (6 bases). Trimming took 4 bases from V and 1 from J, leaving 17 bases between them. The CDR3 extends over 17 amino acids. The germline CDR1 and CDR2 sequences are MNHEY and SMNVEV (reference sequence). The CDR3 DNA reads TGTGCCAGCAGTTGGAACAGGGCCCAGTTGGCCAAAAACATTCAGTACTTC. Amino acid sequence: CASSWNRAQLAKNIQYF.

The chain employs TRBV27 and TRBJ1-1; D gene uncertain. The CDR3 totals 13 residues. Germline CDR1 is MNHEY and CDR2 is SMNVEV (reference sequence). Trimming removed 2 bases from V and 11 bases from J, with 15 bases in between. CDR3 in amino acids: CASSLTLEMAAFF. The CDR3 nucleotides read TGTGCCAGCAGTTTAACCCTAGAGATGGCCGCTTTCTTT.

The genes are TRBV6-5 and TRBJ2-5, with D perhaps matching TRBD1 (5 bases). Looked up from germline, CDR1 is MNHEY and CDR2 is SVGAGI. This CDR3 has 14 amino acids. V lost 2 bases, J lost 4 bases, and 11 bases lay in between. The CDR3 sequence: CASSYPPQGETQYF. For the CDR3, the DNA is TGTGCCAGCAGTTACCCCCCGCAGGGAGAGACCCAGTACTTC.

Here the CDR3 DNA reads TGTGCCAGCAGCAACAGGGGTCAGGAGACCCAGTACTTC. Encoded protein: CASSNRGQETQYF. This rearrangement joins TRBV7-9 to TRBJ2-5; 7 nucleotides line up with TRBD1. This CDR3 is built from 13 residues. Trimming at V came to 5 bases and at J to 5 bases, leaving 5 bases not matched to a gene. Per the germline V gene, CDR1 is SEHNR and CDR2 is FQNEAQ (reference sequence). Together with reference TRBV7-9 and TRBJ2-5, the CDR3 gives the full variable domain: DTGVSQNPRHKITKRGQNVTFRCDPISEHNRLYWYRQTLGQGPEFLTYFQNEAQLEKSRLLSDRFSAERPKGSFSTLEIQRTEQGDSAMYLCASSNRGQETQYFGPGTRLLVL.

The rearrangement uses TRBV7-2 and TRBJ2-3; D not resolved. This CDR3 spans 12 amino acids. CDR1 SGHTA and CDR2 FQGNSA come from the germline V gene. Trimming pared 2 bases from V and 3 bases from J, leaving 3 bases between. CDR3 sequence reads: CASSLFTDTQYF. The CDR3 DNA sequence: TGTGCCAGCAGCTTATTTACAGATACGCAGTATTTT. The variable domain in full, with the rest retrieved from reference TRBV7-2 and TRBJ2-3, is GAGVSQSPSNKVTEKGKDVELRCDPISGHTALYWYRQSLGQGLEFLIYFQGNSAPDKSGLPSDRFSAERTGGSVSTLTIQRTQQEDSAVYLCASSLFTDTQYFGPGTRLTVL.

This chain uses TRBV2 with TRBJ2-1, with D perhaps assigned TRBD1 or TRBD2 (5 bases each). Trimming stripped 4 bases from V and 5 bases from J, with 30 bases between. Germline V gene data show CDR1 as SNHLY and CDR2 as FYNNEI. The CDR3 totals 20 residues. The CDR3 nucleotides are TGTGCCAGCAGTGTCCCACCTCAGGTTTGGGGGAAACGGTACAACAATGAGCAGTTCTTC. This encodes CASSVPPQVWGKRYNNEQFF.

This clone was observed a handful of times. J is TRBJ1-2 and V is TRBV28; no firm D call. V lost 6 bases to trimming and J lost 8 bases, with 13 bases between them. The germline CDR1 and CDR2 sequences are MDHEN and SYDVKM. This CDR3 spans 12 amino acids. CDR3 sequence (DNA): TGTGCCAGCAGGCCTCGTCTGATGGGCTACACCTTC. Translation gives CASRPRLMGYTF.

The chain combines TRBV28 with TRBJ2-3, with D uncertain. This CDR3 has 14 amino acids. Germline CDR1 and CDR2: MDHEN and SYDVKM. The V and J ends lost 5 bases and 2 bases respectively, with 11 bases between them. The CDR3 DNA reads as TGTGCCAGCAGTATAGGGCAGCACACAGATACGCAGTATTTT. Translating gives CASSIGQHTDTQYF.

V is TRBV11-3 and J is TRBJ1-1; a possible D gene is TRBD1 (5 bases). This CDR3 is 18 amino acids long. Looked up from germline, CDR1 is SGHNT and CDR2 is YENEEA. Trimming stripped 1 base from V and 0 bases from J, with 18 bases between. DNA for the CDR3: TGTGCCAGCAGCTTAGGTATTCAGGGATCTATCCTGAACACTGAAGCTTTCTTT. It yields the protein CASSLGIQGSILNTEAFF.

This clone has only one observation. The gene calls are TRBV7-2 and TRBJ2-3, with 8 bases matching TRBD1. The CDR3 totals 15 residues. CDR1 is SGHTA, CDR2 FQGNSA, per germline. V lost 4 bases, J lost 3 bases, and 6 bases stayed unmatched. CDR3 residues: CASSSYDRGTDTQYF. The CDR3 bases are TGTGCCAGCAGCTCGTACGACAGGGGTACAGATACGCAGTATTTT.

J is TRBJ2-1 and V is TRBV7-8; 9 positions match TRBD2. CDR3 length: 17 amino acids. In germline, CDR1 is SGHVS, CDR2 FQNEAQ. With V trimmed by 5 bases and J by 4 bases, 12 bases remained unmatched. CDR3 sequence: CASSLVRFSGGYNEQFF. CDR3 sequence (DNA): TGTGCCAGCAGCCTGGTCCGTTTTAGCGGGGGTTACAATGAGCAGTTCTTC.

This sequence joins TRBV15 and TRBJ2-5, with 10 positions matching TRBD2. The CDR3 has 14 amino acids. V shed 4 bases, J shed 5 bases, and the junction held 4 bases outside the gene matches. Germline V gene data show CDR1 as LNHNV and CDR2 as YYDKDF (reference sequence). This chain's CDR3 is CATSTISGGETQYF. CDR3 in DNA: TGTGCCACCAGCACAATTAGCGGGGGGGAGACCCAGTACTTC.

The chain carries TRBV29-1 and TRBJ2-7; D remains unclear. The V and J ends lost 7 bases and 2 bases respectively, with 15 bases between them. Germline V gene lookup returns CDR1 SQVTM and CDR2 ANQGSEA. The CDR3 consists of 13 residues. The chain's CDR3 is CSAADSRTYEQYF. The CDR3 DNA reads TGCAGCGCCGCAGACTCGAGAACCTACGAGCAGTACTTC.

This sequence joins TRBV29-1 and TRBJ2-3, with D possibly being TRBD2 (6 bases). Trimming shortened V by 4 bases and J by 2 bases, and 13 bases separated the two germline ends. CDR3 length: 14 amino acids. The germline V gene has CDR1 SQVTM and CDR2 ANQGSEA. Here the CDR3 reads CSVGASVLTDTQYF. DNA of the CDR3: TGCAGCGTTGGGGCTAGCGTCCTCACAGATACGCAGTATTTT.

The J gene is TRBJ2-3, the V gene TRBV7-2, with 11 nucleotides matching TRBD2. The CDR3 is 15 residues long. Germline lookup yields CDR1 SGHTA and CDR2 FQGNSA. V trimming: 5 bases; J trimming: 9 bases; junction bases outside the gene matches: 10. CDR3: CASSLDRASGGTQYF. The CDR3 region has the DNA TGTGCCAGCAGCCTAGATCGAGCTAGCGGGGGGACGCAGTATTTT.

This chain joins TRBV2 and TRBJ2-3, with TRBD1 as a possible D gene (5 bases). Per germline, CDR1 SNHLY and CDR2 FYNNEI. With 4 bases removed from V and 5 bases from J, the gap between germline ends came to 16 bases. The CDR3 is 15 amino acids. CDR3 nucleotide sequence: TGTGCCAGCAGTGGGGGCTTATTGTCTGGAGATACGCAGTATTTT. Translated: CASSGGLLSGDTQYF.

The chain carries TRBV11-2 and TRBJ2-3, with D possibly TRBD1 on 7 matching bases. Trimming took off 4 bases at V and 5 bases at J, with 16 bases between the two ends. Germline V CDR1 and CDR2: SGHAT, FQNNGV. The CDR3 is 15 amino acids. The DNA for the CDR3 is TGTGCCAGCAGCTGGGGGGCAGGGGGTCAAGATACGCAGTATTTT. This gives the protein CASSWGAGGQDTQYF.

The V and J genes are TRBV20-1 and TRBJ1-1, with D hard to call. CDR1 DFQATT and CDR2 SNEGSKA come from the germline V gene (reference sequence). The germline V and J ends were trimmed by 3 bases and 6 bases, with 8 bases remaining between them. CDR3 size: 11 residues. The CDR3 spells CSASRIPEAFF. The CDR3 region has the DNA TGCAGTGCTAGTCGTATTCCTGAAGCTTTCTTT.

The CDR3 DNA is TGCGCCAGCAGCTTGGGATACACAGGGGGGCGGACCGGGGAGCTGTTTTTT. The encoded protein is CASSLGYTGGRTGELFF. This chain connects TRBV5-1 to TRBJ2-2; 8 positions agree with TRBD1. Germline CDR1 reads SGHRS; CDR2 reads YFSETQ. This CDR3 is 17 amino acids long. J gave up 5 bases and V 0 bases, and 9 bases lay outside the gene matches.

V and J are TRBV5-1 and TRBJ1-1; a weak D match, TRBD1 (6 bases). The germline V and J ends were trimmed by 0 bases and 4 bases, with 13 bases remaining between them. Germline loops: CDR1 SGHRS, CDR2 YFSETQ. This CDR3 contains 15 residues. In DNA form, the CDR3 reads TGCGCCAGCAGCTTGGCGCAGGGGTTGGGCACTGAAGCTTTCTTT. Translating it yields CASSLAQGLGTEAFF.

The chain links TRBV19 to TRBJ2-7; 7 bases are shared with TRBD2. J lost 3 bases, V lost 3 bases, and 8 bases had no gene match. CDR3 size: 15 residues. Germline V gene sequence: CDR1 LNHDA, CDR2 SQIVND (reference sequence). CDR3 protein: CASSILASGLYEQYF. CDR3 DNA: TGTGCCAGTAGTATCTTGGCTAGCGGCCTCTACGAGCAGTACTTC.

The chain combines TRBV18 with TRBJ2-5; TRBD2 aligns across 9 bases. Per germline, CDR1 KGHSH and CDR2 LQKENI. The CDR3 sequence is 14 residues long. V shed 5 bases, J shed 4 bases, and the junction held 5 bases outside the gene matches. The CDR3: CASSRAGGGETQYF. Here the CDR3 DNA reads TGTGCCAGCTCAAGAGCGGGGGGAGGAGAGACCCAGTACTTC. The full variable domain, in which reference TRBV18 and TRBJ2-5 provide the parts outside the CDR3, is NAGVMQNPRHLVRRRGQEARLRCSPMKGHSHVYWYRQLPEEGLKFMVYLQKENIIDESGMPKERFSAEFPKEGPSILRIQQVVRGDSAAYFCASSRAGGGETQYFGPGTRLLVL.

V usage is TRBV27 and J usage is TRBJ2-5; 9 bases are a match to TRBD2. The CDR3 is 16 residues long. CDR1 and CDR2 (germline): MNHEY, SMNVEV (reference sequence). V shed 4 bases and J 5 bases; nucleotides not matched to a gene: 11. This chain's CDR3 is CASSSTSGSGGETQYF. The CDR3 DNA is TGTGCCAGCAGTTCGACTAGCGGTTCCGGGGGGGAGACCCAGTACTTC.

V and J are TRBV5-4 and TRBJ1-4; perhaps TRBD1 as D (6 bases). The CDR3 is made up of 14 amino acids. V was cut by 4 bases and J by 2 bases, with 9 bases left in between. CDR1 is SGHNT and CDR2 is YYREEE in the germline V gene (reference sequence). Written as DNA, the CDR3 is TGTGCCAGCAGCCTTCAGGGGACTAATGAAAAACTGTTTTTT. Its protein is CASSLQGTNEKLFF.

The rearrangement joins TRBV2 to TRBJ1-3, with unresolved D. There are 14 residues in the CDR3. Trimming took off 7 bases at V and 3 bases at J, with 13 bases between the two ends. Germline V gene sequence: CDR1 SNHLY, CDR2 FYNNEI. The CDR3 nucleotides are TGTGCCAGCACGCCCAGCCCATTTGGAAACACCATATATTTT. It translates to CASTPSPFGNTIYF.

The V and J genes are TRBV10-3 and TRBJ1-1; maybe TRBD1 (5 bases). The CDR3 spans 12 residues. CDR1 is ENHRY, CDR2 SYGVKD, per germline. Trimming shortened V by 5 bases and J by 6 bases, and 10 bases separated the two germline ends. The CDR3 sequence: CAISLEGSEAFF. The CDR3 nucleotides are TGTGCCATCAGTTTGGAGGGGTCTGAAGCTTTCTTT.

This clone was recorded a few times. The chain combines TRBV28 with TRBJ2-7; D possibly corresponds to TRBD2 (6 bases). V lost 6 bases and J 2 bases, leaving 11 bases between the germline ends. This CDR3 contains 13 residues. Per the germline V gene, CDR1 is MDHEN and CDR2 is SYDVKM. As DNA, the CDR3 is TGTGCCAGCAGGGAGGGAGGTACCTACGAGCAGTACTTC. This gives the protein CASREGGTYEQYF.